The 18 T cell receptor beta chains below come from one sample, sequenced in a study of blood T cell repertoires in COVID-19. Profiling relied on immunoSEQ multiplex PCR, and the TCRdb table lists in-frame clones only, not all of them. The data contain roughly 170,000 clones, 84% of them singletons. Specimen: peripheral blood. These receptors all come from a man in his forties or fifties who had recovered from COVID-19.

This sequence joins TRBV4-3 and TRBJ2-1; TRBD1 might be the D (7 bases). Germline V lookup: CDR1 LGHNA, CDR2 YSLEER. The CDR3 is 17 residues long. Between the trimmed V and J ends, which lost 3 bases and 0 bases, there was a span of 15 bases. The CDR3 loop reads CASSHRRGASSYNEQFF. The CDR3 coding sequence is TGCGCCAGCAGCCACCGCAGGGGGGCGAGCTCCTACAATGAGCAGTTCTTC.

The chain uses TRBV5-1 and TRBJ2-5, with D perhaps TRBD2 (6 bases). The CDR3 sequence is 15 residues long. Germline V gene lookup returns CDR1 SGHRS and CDR2 YFSETQ. V lost 3 bases to trimming and J lost 4 bases, with 16 bases between them. This CDR3 is CASSSALGTLETQYF. The CDR3 bases are TGCGCCAGCAGCTCAGCTCTCGGGACTCTAGAGACCCAGTACTTC.

The chain combines TRBV9 with TRBJ2-1, with 7 bases aligning to TRBD1. The germline V gene encodes CDR1 SGDLS and CDR2 YYNGEE. Trimming at V came to 0 bases and at J to 9 bases, leaving 3 bases not matched to a gene. The CDR3 covers 13 residues. The CDR3 nucleotides are TGTGCCAGCAGCGTAGAGGGGGCATTTGAGCAGTTCTTC. As protein: CASSVEGAFEQFF.

This clone was picked up a small number of times. The chain joins TRBV2 to TRBJ2-3, with D possibly TRBD1 on 6 matching bases. V dropped 9 bases and J dropped 2 bases, with 12 bases sitting between them. CDR3 length equals 13 residues. CDR1 is SNHLY and CDR2 is FYNNEI in the germline V gene. This chain's CDR3 is CARTQGNTDTQYF. The CDR3 DNA sequence: TGTGCCAGGACACAGGGAAACACAGATACGCAGTATTTT.

This clone occurred a few times. This rearrangement joins TRBV18 to TRBJ2-2; weak D call: TRBD2 (6 bases). The CDR3 is 16 residues long. CDR1 is KGHSH and CDR2 is LQKENI in the germline V gene. V was trimmed by 1 base and J by 6 bases, leaving 15 bases between them. The CDR3 loop reads CASSPRDFRLSGELFF. DNA of the CDR3: TGTGCCAGCTCACCACGGGACTTCAGGCTATCCGGGGAGCTGTTTTTT.

V is TRBV6-2 or TRBV6-3 and J is TRBJ2-1, with 8 bases fitting TRBD2. V dropped 5 bases and J dropped 4; count of bases not matched to a gene: 4. The V gene's germline CDR1 is MNHEY and CDR2 SVGEGT. The CDR3 runs to 14 residues. The DNA of the CDR3 is TGTGCCAGCAGTAGACGGGAGGGTTACAATGAGCAGTTCTTC. This gives the protein CASSRREGYNEQFF.

This chain connects TRBV7-2 to TRBJ2-1; maybe TRBD2 (5 bases). This CDR3 has 14 amino acids. The V end lost 3 bases, the J end lost 9 bases, and 15 bases lay between the germline ends. Germline loops: CDR1 SGHTA, CDR2 FQGNSA. The DNA of the CDR3 is TGTGCCAGCAGCTTCCGAGGCCGCCGGGGTGAGCAGTTCTTC. It is translated as CASSFRGRRGEQFF.

CDR3 protein: CASRATGVDQPQHF. CDR3 coding DNA: TGTGCCAGCAGGGCGACAGGGGTCGATCAGCCCCAGCATTTT. V usage is TRBV6-5 and J usage is TRBJ1-5; TRBD1 matches at 8 bases. The CDR3 runs to 14 residues. The V and J ends lost 6 bases and 5 bases, in that order; junction bases with no gene match: 6. CDR1 is MNHEY, CDR2 SVGAGI, per germline.

The rearrangement uses TRBV11-3 and TRBJ2-2, with D unresolved. The CDR3 extends over 13 amino acids. From germline, CDR1 is SGHNT and CDR2 YENEEA. Trimming left V 3 bases short and J 7 bases short, with 9 bases between. The chain's CDR3 is CASSFGGGGELFF. The CDR3 DNA is TGTGCCAGCAGCTTCGGTGGTGGCGGGGAGCTGTTTTTT. The full variable domain, its missing parts supplied by reference TRBV11-3 and TRBJ2-2, is EAGVVQSPRYKIIEKKQPVAFWCNPISGHNTLYWYLQNLGQGPELLIRYENEEAVDDSQLPKDRFSAERLKGVDSTLKIQPAELGDSAVYLCASSFGGGGELFFGEGSRLTVL.

The V gene is TRBV9, the J gene TRBJ1-3; maybe TRBD1 (6 bases). The CDR3 extends over 16 amino acids. V dropped 1 base and J dropped 0 bases, with 11 bases sitting between them. Germline V gene lookup returns CDR1 SGDLS and CDR2 YYNGEE. The CDR3 is CASSVMTGLSGNTIYF. CDR3 coding DNA: TGTGCCAGCAGCGTAATGACAGGCCTCTCTGGAAACACCATATATTTT.

The V gene is TRBV24-1, the J gene TRBJ2-2, with TRBD2 identical over 11 bases. The CDR3 runs to 16 residues. Trimming removed 3 bases from V and 5 bases from J; junction bases left unmatched: 4. The germline CDR1 and CDR2 sequences are KGHDR and SFDVKD. CDR3 in amino acids: CATSDRSSGRTGELFF. The CDR3 bases are TGTGCCACCAGTGATAGATCTAGCGGGAGGACCGGGGAGCTGTTTTTT.

The chain uses TRBV11-3 and TRBJ2-1, with 15 bases that match TRBD2. CDR3 length: 16 residues. CDR1 and CDR2 (germline): SGHNT, YENEEA. V shed 5 bases and J 7 bases; nucleotides not matched to a gene: 6. CDR3 protein: CASSPGGLAGGNEQFF. For the CDR3, the DNA is TGTGCCAGCAGCCCCGGGGGACTAGCGGGAGGAAATGAGCAGTTCTTC. Drawing the rest from reference TRBV11-3 and TRBJ2-1, the complete variable domain is EAGVVQSPRYKIIEKKQPVAFWCNPISGHNTLYWYLQNLGQGPELLIRYENEEAVDDSQLPKDRFSAERLKGVDSTLKIQPAELGDSAVYLCASSPGGLAGGNEQFFGPGTRLTVL.

The gene calls are TRBV7-3 and TRBJ1-1; no reliable D call. Germline assignment: CDR1 SGHTA and CDR2 FQGTGA. The germline V and J ends were trimmed by 1 base and 1 base, with 10 bases remaining between them. The CDR3 is made up of 15 amino acids. DNA for the CDR3: TGTGCCAGCAGCTTAAACCCAACGGGGAACACTGAAGCTTTCTTT. This sequence encodes CASSLNPTGNTEAFF.

The rearrangement uses TRBV9 and TRBJ1-3, with a weak D call TRBD1 (5 bases). The germline gives CDR1 SGDLS, CDR2 YYNGEE. The CDR3 is 14 residues long. Trimming pared 0 bases from V and 3 bases from J, leaving 7 bases between. This CDR3 reads CASSVEGLGNTIYF. CDR3 sequence (DNA): TGTGCCAGCAGCGTAGAGGGGCTTGGAAACACCATATATTTT.

This chain uses TRBV13 with TRBJ2-7; 11 bases agree with TRBD2. Germline V lookup: CDR1 PRHDT, CDR2 FYEKMQ (reference sequence). Unmatched junction bases numbered 4, after V lost 2 bases and J lost 7 bases. The length of the CDR3 is 14 residues. The CDR3 loop reads CASSLLAGGSEQYF. The CDR3 DNA follows: TGTGCCAGCAGCTTACTAGCGGGGGGAAGTGAGCAGTACTTC. Full variable domain (remainder filled in from reference TRBV13 and TRBJ2-7): AAGVIQSPRHLIKEKRETATLKCYPIPRHDTVYWYQQGPGQDPQFLISFYEKMQSDKGSIPDRFSAQQFSDYHSELNMSSLELGDSALYFCASSLLAGGSEQYFGPGTRLTVT.

The chain employs TRBV6-5 and TRBJ2-5, with no clear D. In germline, CDR1 is MNHEY, CDR2 SVGAGI. V lost 10 bases and J lost 4, with 10 bases in between. This CDR3 is built from 11 residues. The CDR3 DNA reads as TGTGCCACCCGCTCGGGAGAGACCCAGTACTTC. This translates into CATRSGETQYF.

The CDR3 DNA reads as TGTGCCAGCAGCCAAGATCCGGGACAGGGTTCCTACGAGCAGTACTTC. Residues: CASSQDPGQGSYEQYF. This chain joins TRBV3-1 (or the pseudogene TRBV3-2) and TRBJ2-7; 9 nucleotides match TRBD1. CDR1 and CDR2 from the germline V gene are LGHDT and YNNKEL (reference sequence). The CDR3 has 16 residues. V was clipped by 0 bases and J by 1 base; unmatched bases: 4.

The chain recombines TRBV10-2 with TRBJ2-1, with TRBD2 as a possible D gene (6 bases). This CDR3 spans 16 amino acids. The germline V and J ends were trimmed by 0 bases and 1 base, with 10 bases remaining between them. Germline CDR1 WSHSY, CDR2 SAAADI. The CDR3 region has the DNA TGCGCCAGCAGTGAGTCCCTAGCGAAATCCTACAATGAGCAGTTCTTC. The encoded protein is CASSESLAKSYNEQFF.